This passage covers 30 T cell receptor beta chains from one sample sequenced in a study of T-cell reconstitution after alpha-beta-depleted transplantation in children (dated by TCRdb to the mid-2010s). This specimen's treatment or condition label, per the study, means: allogeneic hematopoietic cell transplantation with graft depleted of TCRalphabeta T cells and CD19 B cells. Libraries were built with PCR. Sequencing took place on an Illumina HiSeq 2500. TCR library preparation used molecular barcoding, with unique molecular identifiers applied to normalize quantification of the TCRbeta repertoire. TCRdb trimmed the raw reads at Q25, called clones with MiXCR and kept productive beta chains. Rows merge per CDR3 protein into single entries with the most common DNA and genes. This sample gives fewer than 750,000 distinct CDR3 sequences in total; 23% of them show up just once. The ten largest make up roughly 15% of the sample.

The source material was PBMCs, mostly from graft donor cells, sampled 360 days after TCRalphabeta/CD19-depleted stem cell transplant. The origin of the receptors is a boy under two years old who had a stem cell transplant for acute myeloid leukemia, so the T cells may come from the graft donor.

The sample holds many counts of this clonotype. The chain combines TRBV20-1 with TRBJ2-2; 7 nucleotides agree with TRBD2. Germline values: CDR1 DFQATT, CDR2 SNEGSKA (reference sequence). The CDR3 is 13 amino acids. The J segment lost 5 bases and the V segment lost 6 bases, leaving 6 bases of the junction unmatched. CDR3 in DNA: TGCAGTGCGACTAGGGAGGGGACCGGGGAGCTGTTTTTT. Translated: CSATREGTGELFF.

The J gene is TRBJ2-5, the V gene TRBV7-2; 13 nucleotides line up with TRBD2. This CDR3 is 17 amino acids long. Germline CDR1 SGHTA, CDR2 FQGNSA. V dropped 1 base and J dropped 3; count of bases not matched to a gene: 5. The CDR3 sequence is CASSLGTSGGWEETQYF. The CDR3 nucleotides read TGTGCCAGCAGCTTAGGGACTAGCGGGGGTTGGGAAGAGACCCAGTACTTC.

This clonotype has more than one count but fewer than ten. The V and J genes are TRBV20-1 and TRBJ1-5; no reliable D call. Germline V gives CDR1 DFQATT, CDR2 SNEGSKA (reference sequence). Trimming pared 2 bases from V and 4 bases from J, leaving 12 bases between. The CDR3 spans 14 residues. The CDR3 loop is CSARRLQENQPQHF. CDR3 coding DNA: TGCAGTGCTAGACGACTCCAGGAGAATCAGCCCCAGCATTTT.

The chain carries TRBV12-3 or TRBV12-4 and TRBJ1-1, with 9 bases matching TRBD1. CDR3 length: 14 residues. V lost 5 bases, J lost 4 bases, and 5 bases stayed unmatched. The CDR3 region is CASSVDRGGTEAFF. The CDR3 DNA reads TGTGCCAGCAGTGTGGACAGGGGAGGCACTGAAGCTTTCTTT.

J is TRBJ2-2 and V is TRBV20-1; the D gene is possibly TRBD1 (6 bases). The CDR3 totals 14 residues. Germline CDR1 DFQATT, CDR2 SNEGSKA (reference sequence). V dropped 5 bases and J dropped 0 bases, with 10 bases sitting between them. CDR3 residues: CSAPWTANTGELFF. Written as DNA, the CDR3 is TGCAGTGCTCCCTGGACAGCGAACACCGGGGAGCTGTTTTTT.

Points on this clonotype: This could be a read error, since a much larger clone is one nucleotide away. The chain carries TRBV6-1 and TRBJ1-2, with a weak D call TRBD1 (6 bases). Looked up from germline, CDR1 is MNHNS and CDR2 is SASEGT. CDR3 length: 12 amino acids. Trimming took 6 bases from V and 3 from J, leaving 8 bases between them. CDR3 amino acids: CASRDSYYGYTF. CDR3 bases: TGTGCCAGCAGGGACAGTTACTATGGCTACACCTTC.

The V gene is TRBV7-2, the J gene TRBJ2-1, with 14 bases fitting TRBD2. V was clipped by 8 bases and J by 2 bases; unmatched bases: 2. The CDR3 loop spans 15 amino acids. Germline assignment: CDR1 SGHTA and CDR2 FQGNSA. CDR3 nucleotide sequence: TGTGCCAGCGGGACTAGCGGGGGTCCCTACAATGAGCAGTTCTTC. It encodes CASGTSGGPYNEQFF.

The sample holds many counts of this clonotype. J is TRBJ2-4 and V is TRBV28; no definite D call. Trimming removed 7 bases from V and 0 bases from J, with 13 bases in between. Germline V gene data show CDR1 as MDHEN and CDR2 as SYDVKM. The CDR3 is made up of 15 amino acids. The CDR3 reads CASTSRFLAKNIQYF. In DNA, the CDR3 is TGTGCCAGCACCTCCAGGTTTTTAGCCAAAAACATTCAGTACTTC.

This clonotype was found a few times. The chain carries TRBV20-1 and TRBJ1-1; 7 nucleotides match TRBD1. The CDR3 runs 18 residues. Germline CDR1 is DFQATT and CDR2 is SNEGSKA (reference sequence). Trimming at V came to 0 bases and at J to 2 bases, leaving 15 bases not matched to a gene. CDR3: CSARDTGGGRAFNTEAFF. The CDR3, as DNA: TGCAGTGCTAGAGATACAGGAGGGGGCAGGGCCTTTAACACTGAAGCTTTCTTT.

This clonotype came up many times. J is TRBJ1-6 and V is TRBV12-3 or TRBV12-4, with D possibly being TRBD1 (5 bases). The ends were cut back, 3 bases at V and 8 bases at J, with 23 bases in the middle. The CDR3 length is 18 residues. CDR3 sequence reads: CASSFRNGGNYNHSPLHF. The CDR3 DNA reads as TGTGCCAGCAGTTTTAGGAATGGGGGAAACTACAACCATTCACCCCTCCACTTT.

V gene TRBV29-1 combines with J gene TRBJ2-7; D is unresolved. With 5 bases removed from V and 2 bases from J, the gap between germline ends came to 7 bases. This CDR3 comprises 11 residues. Germline assignment: CDR1 SQVTM and CDR2 ANQGSEA. The CDR3 bases are TGCAGCGTTACGGTCACCTACGAGCAGTACTTC. Residues: CSVTVTYEQYF.

This clonotype was seen more than once but under ten times. This rearrangement joins TRBV12-3 or TRBV12-4 to TRBJ2-7; 8 positions agree with TRBD1. The trim removed 6 bases at V and 5 bases at J, leaving 6 bases unmatched. The length of the CDR3 is 13 residues. The CDR3 spells CASSRQGSHEQYF. CDR3 nucleotides: TGTGCCAGCAGCCGACAGGGGAGCCACGAGCAGTACTTC.

In this sample, this clonotype turned up many times. The chain carries TRBV29-1 and TRBJ1-2; D gene unclear. The CDR3 has 12 amino acids. Trimming removed 3 bases at V and 8 bases at J, with 13 bases between. Germline assignment: CDR1 SQVTM and CDR2 ANQGSEA. The CDR3: CSVDPSGRGYTF. CDR3 DNA: TGCAGCGTTGATCCCTCTGGCCGGGGCTACACCTTC.

This clonotype was seen only a few times. This rearrangement joins TRBV7-6 to TRBJ2-7; perhaps TRBD2 as D (6 bases). The CDR3 loop spans 14 amino acids. In germline, CDR1 is SGHVS, CDR2 FNYEAQ. V lost 1 base and J lost 2, with 9 bases in between. The CDR3 coding sequence is TGTGCCAGCAGCTTAGTTCCGGGGGCCTACGAGCAGTACGTC. Translating gives CASSLVPGAYEQYV.

In this sample, this clonotype turned up a few times. The rearrangement uses TRBV7-6 and TRBJ2-3; 12 positions agree with TRBD2. Germline CDR1 and CDR2: SGHVS and FNYEAQ. The CDR3 contains 17 residues. Trimming removed 5 bases from V and 3 bases from J; junction bases left unmatched: 9. The CDR3 bases are TGTGCCAGCAGCCCTCTATTACTAGCGGGGGGAACAGATACGCAGTATTTT. As protein: CASSPLLLAGGTDTQYF. The variable domain in full, completed from reference TRBV7-6 and TRBJ2-3, reads GAGVSQSPRYKVTKRGQDVALRCDPISGHVSLYWYRQALGQGPEFLTYFNYEAQQDKSGLPNDRFSAERPEGSISTLTIQRTEQRDSAMYRCASSPLLLAGGTDTQYFGPGTRLTVL.

The chain recombines TRBV5-6 with TRBJ2-3; the match to TRBD1 covers 10 bases. The V and J ends lost 5 bases and 5 bases, in that order; junction bases with no gene match: 8. The CDR3 length is 15 residues. From germline, CDR1 is SGHDT and CDR2 YYEEEE. The CDR3 sequence: CASSHPGTGEDTQYF. CDR3 in DNA: TGTGCCAGCAGTCATCCCGGGACAGGGGAAGATACGCAGTATTTT.

This clonotype was observed many times. V and J are TRBV7-9 and TRBJ2-5; the match to TRBD2 covers 8 bases. In germline, CDR1 is SEHNR, CDR2 FQNEAQ (reference sequence). With V trimmed by 5 bases and J by 4 bases, 9 bases remained unmatched. This CDR3 region has 15 residues. Written as DNA, the CDR3 is TGTGCCAGCAGCCCAGGACTAGCTCGGTCAGAGACCCAGTACTTC. This encodes CASSPGLARSETQYF.

The V call is TRBV12-3 or TRBV12-4, the J call TRBJ2-1, with 14 nucleotides matching TRBD2. Trimming took 3 bases from V and 0 from J; bases not matched to a gene: 4. CDR3 size: 18 residues. The CDR3 sequence: CASSFGLAGGRSYNEQFF. Written as DNA, the CDR3 is TGTGCCAGCAGTTTTGGACTAGCGGGGGGTCGCTCCTACAATGAGCAGTTCTTC.

The chain links TRBV6-5 to TRBJ2-1; D may be TRBD1 (5 bases). Between the trimmed V and J ends, which lost 8 bases and 8 bases, there was a span of 19 bases. The CDR3 consists of 14 residues. Germline assignment: CDR1 MNHEY and CDR2 SVGAGI. The chain's CDR3 is CASQGLELTDEQFF. CDR3 DNA sequence: TGTGCCAGCCAGGGTCTCGAGTTAACGGATGAGCAGTTCTTC.

In its sample, this clonotype was seen a few times. The V gene is TRBV11-1, the J gene TRBJ2-5; D remains unclear. Germline V gene sequence: CDR1 SGHAT, CDR2 FQDESV (reference sequence). The ends were cut back, 6 bases at V and 13 bases at J, with 18 bases in the middle. CDR3 length equals 12 residues. For the CDR3, the DNA is TGTGCCAGCAGTAGTGGCAGCTGGACGCCGTACTTC. Translating gives CASSSGSWTPYF.

This chain connects TRBV5-1 to TRBJ2-1; possible D gene TRBD1, 6 bases. Deletions cut 1 base from V and 1 base from J, with 15 bases between. Germline values: CDR1 SGHRS, CDR2 YFSETQ. The CDR3 is 17 residues long. The DNA for the CDR3 is TGCGCCAGCAGCTTGACCAGGGGCTGGGGGTCCTACAATGAGCAGTTCTTC. Translating it yields CASSLTRGWGSYNEQFF.

This chain uses TRBV6-1 with TRBJ2-1, with TRBD1 matching over 9 bases. The V gene end was trimmed by 6 bases and the J gene end by 6 bases; junction bases not matched to a gene: 9. This CDR3 is 15 amino acids long. CDR1 and CDR2 (germline): MNHNS, SASEGT. CDR3 sequence reads: CASSGGTGPLNEQFF. CDR3 nucleotide sequence: TGTGCCAGCAGCGGGGGGACAGGGCCGCTCAATGAGCAGTTCTTC.

V usage is TRBV7-9 and J usage is TRBJ2-7; a weak D match, TRBD2 (6 bases). In germline, CDR1 is SEHNR, CDR2 FQNEAQ (reference sequence). The CDR3 contains 14 residues. V dropped 1 base and J dropped 3 bases, with 10 bases sitting between them. This chain's CDR3 is CASSLEEDYYEQYF. CDR3 coding DNA: TGTGCCAGCAGCTTAGAGGAGGACTACTACGAGCAGTACTTC.

This clonotype was seen repeatedly, ten times or more. The rearrangement links TRBV12-3 or TRBV12-4 to TRBJ2-3; 8 positions agree with TRBD1. The CDR3 is made up of 15 amino acids. V dropped 3 bases and J dropped 3; count of bases not matched to a gene: 5. DNA for the CDR3: TGTGCCAGCAGTTTCGGCAGGGGGCTAACAGATACGCAGTATTTT. Protein product: CASSFGRGLTDTQYF.

This clonotype was detected a few times. V gene TRBV19 combines with J gene TRBJ2-5, with unresolved D. V shed 3 bases and J shed 3 bases, with 14 bases lying between them. This CDR3 spans 15 amino acids. Germline V gives CDR1 LNHDA, CDR2 SQIVND (reference sequence). The CDR3 loop is CASSIDGTTEETQYF. In DNA, the CDR3 is TGTGCCAGTAGTATTGACGGAACTACCGAAGAGACCCAGTACTTC.

The CDR3 region is CASSIMPPDNTGELFF. Written as DNA, the CDR3 is TGTGCCAGCAGCATAATGCCCCCGGACAACACCGGGGAGCTGTTTTTT. The V call is TRBV12-3 or TRBV12-4, the J call TRBJ2-2; D uncertain. CDR3 length equals 16 residues. V was shortened by 6 bases and J by 2 bases, with 16 bases between the two germline ends.

Only a few counts were recorded for this clonotype. V usage is TRBV6-5 and J usage is TRBJ1-4; D perhaps matches TRBD1 (6 bases). CDR1 is MNHEY and CDR2 is SVGAGI in the germline V gene. The ends were cut back, 0 bases at V and 11 bases at J, with 16 bases in the middle. This CDR3 contains 15 residues. As DNA, the CDR3 is TGTGCCAGCAGTTACTCCTGGGGGGACAACCAGAAACTGTTTTTT. It codes for CASSYSWGDNQKLFF.

This clonotype was seen a few times. CDR3 loop: CASSLVAGGIGELFF. CDR3 DNA sequence: TGCGCCAGCAGCTTGGTTGCAGGGGGCATCGGGGAGCTGTTTTTT. V usage is TRBV5-1 and J usage is TRBJ2-2, with TRBD1 matching 8 bases. V was clipped by 0 bases and J by 7 bases; unmatched bases: 5. The germline V gene has CDR1 SGHRS and CDR2 YFSETQ. The CDR3 has 15 amino acids.

There are a few counts of this clonotype. The CDR3 DNA reads TGTGCCAGCAGCCCCTCGGACAGGGGAGGGGCCAACGTCCTGACTTTC. Amino acid sequence: CASSPSDRGGANVLTF. V and J are TRBV9 and TRBJ2-6; TRBD1 agrees at 9 bases. The CDR3 runs to 16 residues. CDR1 and CDR2 from the germline V gene are SGDLS and YYNGEE. Unmatched junction bases numbered 6, after V lost 4 bases and J lost 4 bases.

The chain links TRBV21-1 to TRBJ2-5; the tabulated D call, TRBD1, remains unverified against the DNA. TRBV21-1 is listed as a pseudogene. The CDR3 spans 11 residues. The CDR3 sequence: CASSAPSGQYF. CDR3 DNA: TGTGCCAGCAGCGCCCCATCGGGGCAGTACTTC.